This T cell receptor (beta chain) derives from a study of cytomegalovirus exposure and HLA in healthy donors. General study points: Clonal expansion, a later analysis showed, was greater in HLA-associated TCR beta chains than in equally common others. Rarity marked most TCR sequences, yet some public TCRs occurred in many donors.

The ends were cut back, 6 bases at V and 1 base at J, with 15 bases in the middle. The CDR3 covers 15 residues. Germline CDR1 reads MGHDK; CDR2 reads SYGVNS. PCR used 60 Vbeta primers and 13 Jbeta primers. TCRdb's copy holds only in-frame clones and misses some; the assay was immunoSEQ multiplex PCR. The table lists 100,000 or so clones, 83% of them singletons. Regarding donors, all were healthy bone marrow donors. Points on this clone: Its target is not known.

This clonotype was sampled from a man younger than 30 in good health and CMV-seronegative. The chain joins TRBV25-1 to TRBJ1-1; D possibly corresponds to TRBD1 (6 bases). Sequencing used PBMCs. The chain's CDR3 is CASRIPGHKNTEAFF. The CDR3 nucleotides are TGTGCCAGCAGAATCCCGGGACACAAGAACACTGAAGCTTTCTTT.